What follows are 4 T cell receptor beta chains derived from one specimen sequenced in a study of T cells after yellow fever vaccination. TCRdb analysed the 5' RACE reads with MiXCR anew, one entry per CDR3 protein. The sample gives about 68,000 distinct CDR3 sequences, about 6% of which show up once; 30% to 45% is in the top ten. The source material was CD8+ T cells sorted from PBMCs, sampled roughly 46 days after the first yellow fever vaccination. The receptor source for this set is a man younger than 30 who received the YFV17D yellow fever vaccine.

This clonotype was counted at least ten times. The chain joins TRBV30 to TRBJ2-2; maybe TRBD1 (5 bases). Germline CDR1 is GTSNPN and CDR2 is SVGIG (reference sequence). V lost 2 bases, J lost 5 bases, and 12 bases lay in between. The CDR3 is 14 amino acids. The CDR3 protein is CAWSWTLGTGELFF. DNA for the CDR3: TGTGCCTGGAGTTGGACACTGGGAACCGGGGAGCTGTTTTTT.

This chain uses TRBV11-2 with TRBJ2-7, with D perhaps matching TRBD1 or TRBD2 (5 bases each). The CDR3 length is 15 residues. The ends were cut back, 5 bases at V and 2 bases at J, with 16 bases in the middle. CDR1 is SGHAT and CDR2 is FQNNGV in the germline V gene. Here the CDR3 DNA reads TGTGCCAGCAGCGGGACCCCCGGGCGACCCTACGAGCAGTACTTC. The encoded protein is CASSGTPGRPYEQYF. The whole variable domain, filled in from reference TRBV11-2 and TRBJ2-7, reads EAGVAQSPRYKIIEKRQSVAFWCNPISGHATLYWYQQILGQGPKLLIQFQNNGVVDDSQLPKDRFSAERLKGVDSTLKIQPAKLEDSAVYLCASSGTPGRPYEQYFGPGTRLTVT.

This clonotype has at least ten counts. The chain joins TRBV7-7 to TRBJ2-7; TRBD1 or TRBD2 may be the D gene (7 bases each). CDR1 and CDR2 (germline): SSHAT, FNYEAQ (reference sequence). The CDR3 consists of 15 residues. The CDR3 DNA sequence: TGTGCTAGCCGGCCGAGCGGGACAGTCTTGTACGAGCAGTACGTC. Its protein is CASRPSGTVLYEQYV.

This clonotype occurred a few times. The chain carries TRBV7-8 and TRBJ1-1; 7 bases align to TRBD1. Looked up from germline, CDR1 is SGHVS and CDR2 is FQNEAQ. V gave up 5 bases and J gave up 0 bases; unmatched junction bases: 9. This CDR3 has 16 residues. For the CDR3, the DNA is TGTGCCAGCAGCCGTAGATGGGACAGCGTGAACACTGAAGCTTTCTTT. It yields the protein CASSRRWDSVNTEAFF.